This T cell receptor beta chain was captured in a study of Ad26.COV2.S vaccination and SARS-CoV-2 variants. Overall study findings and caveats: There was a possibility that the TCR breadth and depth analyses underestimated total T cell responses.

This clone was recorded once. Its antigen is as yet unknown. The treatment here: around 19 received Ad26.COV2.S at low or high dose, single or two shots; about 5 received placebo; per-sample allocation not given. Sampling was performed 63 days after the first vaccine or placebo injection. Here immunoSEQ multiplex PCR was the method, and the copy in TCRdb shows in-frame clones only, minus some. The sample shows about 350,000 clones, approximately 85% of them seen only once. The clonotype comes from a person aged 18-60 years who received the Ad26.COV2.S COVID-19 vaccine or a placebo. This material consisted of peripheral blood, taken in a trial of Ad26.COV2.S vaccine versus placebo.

CDR3 sequence reads: CASSPLPLSSYNEQFF. The CDR3, as DNA: TGTGCCAGCTCACCATTACCCCTTAGCTCCTACAATGAGCAGTTCTTC. The genes are TRBV18 and TRBJ2-1; D is undetermined. This CDR3 contains 16 residues. Looked up from germline, CDR1 is KGHSH and CDR2 is LQKENI. Trimming cost V 2 bases and J 0 bases, with 11 bases left between them.